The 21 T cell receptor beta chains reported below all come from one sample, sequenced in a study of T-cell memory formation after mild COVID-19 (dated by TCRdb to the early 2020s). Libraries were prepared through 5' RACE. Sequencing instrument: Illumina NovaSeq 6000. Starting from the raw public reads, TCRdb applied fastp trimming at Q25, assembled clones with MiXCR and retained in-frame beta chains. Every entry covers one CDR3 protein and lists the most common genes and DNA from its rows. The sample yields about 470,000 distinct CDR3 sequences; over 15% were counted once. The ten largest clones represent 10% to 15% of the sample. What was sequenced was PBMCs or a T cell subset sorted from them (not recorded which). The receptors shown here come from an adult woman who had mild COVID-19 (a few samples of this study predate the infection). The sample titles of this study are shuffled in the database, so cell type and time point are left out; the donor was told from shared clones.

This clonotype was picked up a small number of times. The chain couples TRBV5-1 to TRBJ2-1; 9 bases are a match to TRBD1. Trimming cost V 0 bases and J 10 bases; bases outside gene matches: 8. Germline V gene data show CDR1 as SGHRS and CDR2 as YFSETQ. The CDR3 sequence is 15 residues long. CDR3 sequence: CASSLAGQGGREQFF. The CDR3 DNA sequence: TGCGCCAGCAGCTTGGCGGGACAGGGCGGACGGGAGCAGTTCTTC. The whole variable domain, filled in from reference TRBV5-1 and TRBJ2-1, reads KAGVTQTPRYLIKTRGQQVTLSCSPISGHRSVSWYQQTPGQGLQFLFEYFSETQRNKGNFPGRFSGRQFSNSRSEMNVSTLELGDSALYLCASSLAGQGGREQFFGPGTRLTVL.

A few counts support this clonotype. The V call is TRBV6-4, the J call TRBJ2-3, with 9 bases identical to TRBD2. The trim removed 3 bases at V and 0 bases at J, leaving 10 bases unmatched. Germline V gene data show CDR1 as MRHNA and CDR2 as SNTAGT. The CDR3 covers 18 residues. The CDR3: CASSERLAGPSSTDTQYF. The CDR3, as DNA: TGTGCCAGCAGTGAGCGGCTAGCGGGGCCTTCTAGCACAGATACGCAGTATTTT.

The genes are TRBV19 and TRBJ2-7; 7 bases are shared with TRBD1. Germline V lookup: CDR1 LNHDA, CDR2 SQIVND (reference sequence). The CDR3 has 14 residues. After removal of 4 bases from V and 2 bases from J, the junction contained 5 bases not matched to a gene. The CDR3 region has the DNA TGTGCCAGTAGTACCAGGGACAGTACCTACGAGCAGTACTTC. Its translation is CASSTRDSTYEQYF.

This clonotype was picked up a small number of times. The CDR3 loop is CASSVQAALTEAFF. CDR3 coding DNA: TGTGCCAGCAGCGTACAAGCAGCCCTCACTGAAGCTTTCTTT. This chain links TRBV7-2 with TRBJ1-1; D gene unclear. The CDR3 contains 14 residues. CDR1 and CDR2 (germline): SGHTA, FQGNSA. Trimming shortened V by 5 bases and J by 4 bases, and 14 bases separated the two germline ends.

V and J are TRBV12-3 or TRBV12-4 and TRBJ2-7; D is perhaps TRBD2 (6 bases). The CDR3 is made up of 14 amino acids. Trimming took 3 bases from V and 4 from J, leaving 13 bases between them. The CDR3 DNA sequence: TGTGCCAGCAGTTTTCGGCAGGCGGGGTACGAGCAGTACTTC. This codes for CASSFRQAGYEQYF.

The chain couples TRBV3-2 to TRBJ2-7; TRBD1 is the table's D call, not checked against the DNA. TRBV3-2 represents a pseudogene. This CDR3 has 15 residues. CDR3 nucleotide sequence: TGTGCCAGCAGCCCGCCCCAGGGCCAGCGGTACGAGCAGTACTTC. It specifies CASSPPQGQRYEQYF.

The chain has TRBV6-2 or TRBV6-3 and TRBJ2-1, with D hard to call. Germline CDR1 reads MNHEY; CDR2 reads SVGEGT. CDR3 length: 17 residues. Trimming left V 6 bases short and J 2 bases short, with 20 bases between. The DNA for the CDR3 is TGTGCCAGCAGACGAGACCAGTCAAACGGTGCCTACAATGAGCAGTTCTTC. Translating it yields CASRRDQSNGAYNEQFF.

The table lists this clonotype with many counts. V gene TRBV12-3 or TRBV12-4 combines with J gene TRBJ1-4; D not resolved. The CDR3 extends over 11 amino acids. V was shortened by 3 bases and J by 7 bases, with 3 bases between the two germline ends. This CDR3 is CASSLGEKLFF. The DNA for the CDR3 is TGTGCCAGCAGTTTGGGTGAAAAACTGTTTTTT.

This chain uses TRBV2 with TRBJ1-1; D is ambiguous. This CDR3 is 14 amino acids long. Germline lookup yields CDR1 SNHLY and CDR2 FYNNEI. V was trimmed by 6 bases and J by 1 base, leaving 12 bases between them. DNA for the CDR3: TGTGCCAGCAGGGCCTCGGGGTCGAACACTGAAGCTTTCTTT. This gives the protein CASRASGSNTEAFF.

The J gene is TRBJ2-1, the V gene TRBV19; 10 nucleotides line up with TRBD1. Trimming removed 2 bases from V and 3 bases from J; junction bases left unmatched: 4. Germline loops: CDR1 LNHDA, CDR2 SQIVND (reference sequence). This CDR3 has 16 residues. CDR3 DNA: TGTGCCAGTAGTATACTCAGGACAGGGGGCTACAATGAGCAGTTCTTC. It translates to CASSILRTGGYNEQFF.

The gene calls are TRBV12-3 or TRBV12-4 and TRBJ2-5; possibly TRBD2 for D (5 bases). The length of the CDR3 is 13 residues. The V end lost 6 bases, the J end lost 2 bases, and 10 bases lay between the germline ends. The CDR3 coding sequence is TGTGCCAGCAGAATCAGCGGACAAGAGACCCAGTACTTC. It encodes CASRISGQETQYF.

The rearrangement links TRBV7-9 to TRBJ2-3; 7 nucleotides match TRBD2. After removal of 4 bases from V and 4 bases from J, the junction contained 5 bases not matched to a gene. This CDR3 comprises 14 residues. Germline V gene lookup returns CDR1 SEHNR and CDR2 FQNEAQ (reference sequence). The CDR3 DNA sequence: TGTGCCAGCAGCTCGCTCGGACTAGCAGATACGCAGTATTTT. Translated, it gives CASSSLGLADTQYF. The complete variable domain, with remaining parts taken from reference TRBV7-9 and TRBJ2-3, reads DTGVSQNPRHKITKRGQNVTFRCDPISEHNRLYWYRQTLGQGPEFLTYFQNEAQLEKSRLLSDRFSAERPKGSFSTLEIQRTEQGDSAMYLCASSSLGLADTQYFGPGTRLTVL.

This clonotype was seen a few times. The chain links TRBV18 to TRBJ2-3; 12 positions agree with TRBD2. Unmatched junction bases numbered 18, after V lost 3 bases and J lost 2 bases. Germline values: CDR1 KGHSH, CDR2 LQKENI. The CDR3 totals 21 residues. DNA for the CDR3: TGTGCCAGCTCACCCCTCTCGCTCCTCTCTCGGACTAGCGGGGACACAGATACGCAGTATTTT. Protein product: CASSPLSLLSRTSGDTDTQYF. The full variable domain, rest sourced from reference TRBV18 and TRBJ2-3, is NAGVMQNPRHLVRRRGQEARLRCSPMKGHSHVYWYRQLPEEGLKFMVYLQKENIIDESGMPKERFSAEFPKEGPSILRIQQVVRGDSAAYFCASSPLSLLSRTSGDTDTQYFGPGTRLTVL.

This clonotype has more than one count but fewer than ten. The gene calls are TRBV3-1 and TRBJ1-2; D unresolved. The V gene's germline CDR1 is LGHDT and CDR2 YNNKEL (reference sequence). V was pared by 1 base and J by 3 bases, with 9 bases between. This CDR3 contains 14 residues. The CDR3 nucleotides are TGTGCCAGCAGCCAAGGTATAGGGTACTATGGCTACACCTTC. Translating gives CASSQGIGYYGYTF.

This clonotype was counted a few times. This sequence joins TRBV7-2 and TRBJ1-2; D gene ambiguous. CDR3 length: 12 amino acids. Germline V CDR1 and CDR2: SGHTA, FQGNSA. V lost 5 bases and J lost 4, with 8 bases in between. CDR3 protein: CASSASVYGYTF. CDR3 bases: TGTGCCAGCAGCGCCAGCGTCTATGGCTACACCTTC.

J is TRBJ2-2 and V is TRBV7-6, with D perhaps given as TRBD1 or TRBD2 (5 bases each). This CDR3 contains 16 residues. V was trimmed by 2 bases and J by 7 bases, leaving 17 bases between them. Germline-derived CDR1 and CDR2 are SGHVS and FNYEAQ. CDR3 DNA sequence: TGTGCCAGCAGCTTACTCGGGGCTGGGACCGGCGGGGAGCTGTTTTTT. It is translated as CASSLLGAGTGGELFF. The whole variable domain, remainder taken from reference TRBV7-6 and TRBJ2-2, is GAGVSQSPRYKVTKRGQDVALRCDPISGHVSLYWYRQALGQGPEFLTYFNYEAQQDKSGLPNDRFSAERPEGSISTLTIQRTEQRDSAMYRCASSLLGAGTGGELFFGEGSRLTVL.

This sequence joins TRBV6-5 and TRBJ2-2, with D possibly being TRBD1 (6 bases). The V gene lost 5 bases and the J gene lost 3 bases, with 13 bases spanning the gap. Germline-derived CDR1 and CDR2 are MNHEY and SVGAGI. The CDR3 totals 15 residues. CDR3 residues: CASSLTGWDTGELFF. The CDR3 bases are TGTGCCAGCAGTCTAACAGGGTGGGACACCGGGGAGCTGTTTTTT.

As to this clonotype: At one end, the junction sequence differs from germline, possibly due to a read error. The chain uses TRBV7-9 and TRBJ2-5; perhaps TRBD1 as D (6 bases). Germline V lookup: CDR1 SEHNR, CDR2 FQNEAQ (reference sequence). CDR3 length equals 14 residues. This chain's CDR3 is CASSSSGVQGTQYF. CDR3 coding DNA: TGTGCCAGCAGCTCGTCAGGGGTCCAAGGGACCCAGTACTTC.

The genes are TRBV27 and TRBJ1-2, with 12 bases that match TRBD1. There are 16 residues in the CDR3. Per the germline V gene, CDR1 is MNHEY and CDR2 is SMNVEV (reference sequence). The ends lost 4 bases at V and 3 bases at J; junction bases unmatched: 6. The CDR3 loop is CASSWGTGGADYGYTF. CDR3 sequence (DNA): TGTGCCAGCAGTTGGGGGACAGGGGGCGCAGACTATGGCTACACCTTC.

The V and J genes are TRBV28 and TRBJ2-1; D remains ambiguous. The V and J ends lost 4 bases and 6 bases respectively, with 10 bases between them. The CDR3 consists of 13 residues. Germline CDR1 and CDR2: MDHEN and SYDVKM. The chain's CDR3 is CASSSVGGNEQFF. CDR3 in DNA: TGTGCCAGCAGTTCTGTGGGCGGCAATGAGCAGTTCTTC.

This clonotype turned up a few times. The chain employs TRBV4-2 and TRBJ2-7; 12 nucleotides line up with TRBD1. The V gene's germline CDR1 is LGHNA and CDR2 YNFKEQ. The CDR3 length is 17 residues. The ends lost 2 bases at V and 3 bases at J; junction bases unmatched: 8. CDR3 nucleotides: TGTGCCAGCAGCCAACTCCCAGGGACAGGGGGCTACTACGAGCAGTACTTC. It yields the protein CASSQLPGTGGYYEQYF.